These 5 T cell receptor beta chains share one sample of origin, sequenced in a study of blood T cell repertoires in COVID-19 (dated by TCRdb to about 2020). Library construction relied on the immunoSEQ multiplex PCR assay. Here the immuneACCESS table is served through TCRdb, limited to in-frame sequences with V and J called. Missing clones are a known gap in these copies; in checked studies unresolved V genes cover under half, and the rest lacks a known reason. Counted in this sample were around 150,000 clones; roughly nine tenths of them appeared once. The ten largest clones represent about a sixth of the sample. Sequencing was done on a sample of peripheral blood. Receptors were obtained from a man between 60 and 75 years old with active or convalescent COVID-19.

J is TRBJ2-7 and V is TRBV29-1, with 16 bases aligning to TRBD2. CDR1 SQVTM and CDR2 ANQGSEA come from the germline V gene. The CDR3 runs to 16 residues. The V and J ends lost 4 bases and 5 bases, in that order; junction bases with no gene match: 8. In DNA, the CDR3 is TGCAGCGTTGTGGGGGGACTAGCGGGAGGGCCAGACGAGCAGTACTTC. Translating gives CSVVGGLAGGPDEQYF.

The chain combines TRBV6-5 with TRBJ1-2; 9 bases map to TRBD1. From germline, CDR1 is MNHEY and CDR2 SVGAGI. The CDR3 is 16 residues long. V shed 2 bases and J 5 bases; nucleotides not matched to a gene: 9. This chain's CDR3 is CASSYAASGTGYGYTF. The CDR3 nucleotides read TGTGCCAGCAGTTACGCAGCCAGCGGGACAGGGTATGGCTACACCTTC.

The rearrangement joins TRBV7-9 to TRBJ2-7; tentatively, D is TRBD1 (5 bases). Germline V gives CDR1 SEHNR, CDR2 FQNEAQ (reference sequence). V lost 0 bases and J 6 bases, leaving 6 bases between the germline ends. The CDR3 is made up of 12 amino acids. CDR3: CASSLAQGEQYF. The CDR3 DNA follows: TGTGCCAGCAGCTTAGCGCAGGGCGAGCAGTACTTC. Using reference TRBV7-9 and TRBJ2-7 for the parts outside the CDR3, the full variable domain is DTGVSQNPRHKITKRGQNVTFRCDPISEHNRLYWYRQTLGQGPEFLTYFQNEAQLEKSRLLSDRFSAERPKGSFSTLEIQRTEQGDSAMYLCASSLAQGEQYFGPGTRLTVT.

The chain recombines TRBV9 with TRBJ1-1; D ambiguous. CDR1 and CDR2 from the germline V gene are SGDLS and YYNGEE. The CDR3 length is 13 residues. V lost 0 bases and J lost 4, with 7 bases in between. CDR3 sequence: CASSVGRGTEAFF. Here the CDR3 DNA reads TGTGCCAGCAGCGTAGGACGGGGCACTGAAGCTTTCTTT. Full variable domain (outside the CDR3, taken from reference TRBV9 and TRBJ1-1): DSGVTQTPKHLITATGQRVTLRCSPRSGDLSVYWYQQSLDQGLQFLIQYYNGEERAKGNILERFSAQQFPDLHSELNLSSLELGDSALYFCASSVGRGTEAFFGQGTRLTVV.

The chain combines TRBV19 with TRBJ2-1, with TRBD2 matching 8 bases. V was clipped by 7 bases and J by 3 bases; unmatched bases: 8. Germline loops: CDR1 LNHDA, CDR2 SQIVND (reference sequence). There are 15 residues in the CDR3. CDR3 amino acids: CASTESGSRYNEQFF. The CDR3 DNA reads as TGTGCCAGTACCGAGAGCGGGAGCCGCTACAATGAGCAGTTCTTC.